The clone carrying this T cell receptor beta chain has more than one count but fewer than ten. What it binds is not known. These data are taken from a study of blood T cells in healthy people across ages. General study results and limits: Long-lived donors had more naive CD4+ cells and higher diversity than aged donors. Conclusively comparing naive with antigen-experienced cells was impossible with unsorted PBMCs.

PCR was performed a second time for about 7 to 12 cycles using a sample-barcoded 5' primer and a J-beta primer mix. TCRdb used MiXCR to reprocess the 5' RACE reads, holding one entry per CDR3 protein. This sample yields roughly 1 million distinct CDR3 sequences, of which 20% to 25% are seen a single time; 0.65% to 0.95% belongs to the top ten. There were healthy Caucasian individuals from Russia, aged about 6 to 90, serving as donors. The sample was also reused in another study, on T cells of mothers and their children. That paper notes: Unrelated mother-child pairs always had slightly, but never significantly, lower normalized overlap than related pairs.

The clonotype originates from a girl aged 2 to 10 in good health. Sample: blood.

As DNA, the CDR3 is TGTGCCAGTAGGACCTTCTCTGGAAACACCATATATTTT. This translates into CASRTFSGNTIYF. V usage is TRBV7-9 and J usage is TRBJ1-3; D unresolved. This CDR3 region has 13 residues. V shed 9 bases and J shed 0 bases, with 9 bases lying between them. In germline, CDR1 is SEHNR, CDR2 FQNEAQ (reference sequence).